This TCR beta chain is drawn from a study of blood T cell repertoires in COVID-19. The length of the CDR3 is 14 residues. V lost 3 bases to trimming and J lost 1 base, with 12 bases between them. Germline-derived CDR1 and CDR2 are SQVTM and ANQGSEA. The method was immunoSEQ multiplex PCR; TCRdb's version includes in-frame clones alone and lacks a portion of them. The sample yields approximately 300,000 clones, 70% to 90% seen once. This clone was counted only a few times. Sequenced sample: PBMCs or T cells enriched from blood (not recorded which). This clonotype originated in a man aged 25 to 40 who had recovered from COVID-19. The V and J genes are TRBV29-1 and TRBJ2-5; perhaps TRBD1 as D (7 bases). The CDR3 protein is CSVDAGGFQETQYF. CDR3 bases: TGCAGCGTTGATGCAGGGGGGTTCCAAGAGACCCAGTACTTC.